What follows are 4 T cell receptor beta chains derived from one specimen sequenced in a study of post-analysis software for immune sequencing data. The library was made from cDNA and included unique molecular identifiers. TCRdb processed the PCR reads anew with MiXCR; each CDR3 protein has one entry. The profile shows some 800,000 distinct CDR3 sequences, just over 45% of them singletons. Antigen specificity for these receptors is unknown. General study results and limits: In patients, TRBV5-6, TRBV5-1 and TRBV20-1 belonged to five TRBV segments found more frequently than in controls.

Material for sequencing was blood. The receptors originated from a girl between 10 and 17 years old with multiple sclerosis.

The J gene is TRBJ2-7, the V gene TRBV7-2; TRBD2 matches at 10 bases. The germline CDR1 and CDR2 sequences are SGHTA and FQGNSA. Losses at the gene ends were 4 bases for V and 5 bases for J; bases not matched to a gene: 8. The CDR3 has 15 amino acids. CDR3 bases: TGTGCCAGCAGCTACGCTAGCGGGAGACGCAACGAGCAGTACTTC. Encoded protein: CASSYASGRRNEQYF.

The V and J genes are TRBV25-1 and TRBJ2-5; D gene ambiguous. The CDR3 runs to 12 residues. Germline CDR1 MGHDK, CDR2 SYGVNS. V lost 6 bases and J lost 2, with 7 bases in between. In nucleotides, the CDR3 is TGTGCCAGCAGAGACATTCAAGAGACCCAGTACTTC. Its translation: CASRDIQETQYF.

This clonotype was seen only a few times. CDR3 residues: CASSKGGGGSNEQFF. CDR3 bases: TGTGCCAGCAGCAAAGGGGGAGGGGGCTCTAATGAGCAGTTCTTC. This chain joins TRBV9 and TRBJ2-1, with D perhaps being TRBD1 or TRBD2 (7 bases each). The CDR3 has 15 residues. V dropped 4 bases and J dropped 7 bases, with 18 bases sitting between them. Per the germline V gene, CDR1 is SGDLS and CDR2 is YYNGEE.

The V call is TRBV20-1, the J call TRBJ2-1; 8 positions match TRBD2. CDR1 DFQATT and CDR2 SNEGSKA come from the germline V gene (reference sequence). J was trimmed by 5 bases and V by 0 bases; bases with no gene match: 12. This CDR3 is 17 amino acids long. CDR3 sequence reads: CSARDLALSGSHNEQFF. CDR3 nucleotides: TGCAGTGCTAGAGATCTGGCCTTGAGCGGGAGCCACAATGAGCAGTTCTTC.